This T cell receptor beta chain came from a study of T cell responses to AZD1222 COVID-19 vaccine. Study-level information: Pooling covered second doses at about 4 or about 12 weeks.

The data were produced by immunoSEQ multiplex PCR, yet TCRdb's version contains in-frame clones alone and is incomplete. The profile covers 85,000 to 110,000 clones, with around nine tenths appearing a single time and around 20% taken by the ten largest. Turning to this clone: Antigen unknown. At one of its ends the junction is not consistent with the germline gene, which may arise from a read error.

CDR1 MNHEY and CDR2 SVGEGT come from the germline V gene. This CDR3 region has 19 residues. Notes on the study in general: Reportedly, nearly half of unique spike TCRs recognized epitopes outside B.1.351/B.1.1.7 mutations. The donor group comprised mostly white British people and more females; the analysis possibly underestimated clonal diversity. Without day 14 samples, only post-peak T cell repertoires were studied.

The rearrangement uses TRBV6-2 or TRBV6-3 and TRBJ1-5; 7 bases are shared with TRBD1. The source of this sequence is an adult in good health. The sequencing used peripheral blood, collected on day 0 of AZD1222 vaccination. The CDR3 spells CPSSHTGGGGQYLNQPQHF. For the CDR3, the DNA is TGTCCCAGCAGCCACACGGGCGGGGGGGGACAGTACCTGAATCAGCCCCAGCATTTT.